The entry that follows covers one TCR beta chain sequence. This record belongs to a study of blood T cell repertoires in COVID-19. As for the study in general: The cDNA or gDNA used as material had been derived from T cells, B-cell-depleted T cells, or PBMCs.

The germline V gene has CDR1 SGHVS and CDR2 FNYEAQ. This CDR3 contains 15 residues. Trimming shortened V by 1 base and J by 0 bases, and 9 bases separated the two germline ends. Authors' analysis steps: Cell counts per sample came from amplifying reference gene primers. The method was immunoSEQ multiplex PCR; TCRdb's version includes in-frame clones alone and lacks a portion of them. V, J and clone size derive from that table, while D and trimming were established from the DNA sequence. This table has some 160,000 clones, 88% appearing once. Material for sequencing was peripheral blood. The genes are TRBV7-6 and TRBJ1-1; a weak D match, TRBD1 (6 bases). The sequence came from a man aged 45-65 years who had recovered from COVID-19. For the CDR3, the DNA is TGTGCCAGCAGCTTAGGAGCAGGGGTGAACACTGAAGCTTTCTTT. Amino acids: CASSLGAGVNTEAFF.